This entry lists 8 T cell receptor beta chains sequenced from one sample in a study of regulatory T cells in long-lasting Graves disease (dated by TCRdb to about 2021). Per the publication, the time point label means: newly diagnosed GD, antithyroid drugs for less than 3 months. For both TCR sequencing and RNA sequencing, RNA was extracted from PBMCs using TRIzol. Receptor libraries were prepared by multiplex PCR. Sequenced using an Illumina HiSeq 4000. To build TCR beta libraries, CDR3 regions were amplified by Arm-PCR using iRepertoire HTBI primers. The raw public reads went through TCRdb reprocessing: fastp at Q25, MiXCR clone calling, in-frame beta chains kept. Rows with a matching CDR3 protein are joined into one entry that keeps the most common DNA and genes. In this sample the table shows about 420,000 distinct CDR3 sequences, about a sixth of which occur a single time. The ten largest clones capture approximately 22% of the sample.

In addition, the sample was reused for a study of T cells in Graves' hyperthyroidism and ophthalmopathy.

Sample: peripheral blood mononuclear cells (PBMCs), taken at new diagnosis, from a patient treated with antithyroid drugs. These receptors all come from a woman aged 18 to 35 with Graves disease. Donor details come from another sample of the same person, matched by shared clones.

Comments on this clonotype: A junction boundary mismatches the germline segment, possibly from a read error. V is TRBV7-3 and J is TRBJ2-3, with D possibly called TRBD1 or TRBD2 (5 bases each). The CDR3 extends over 17 amino acids. Germline V lookup: CDR1 SGHTA, CDR2 FQGTGA. CDR3 DNA: TGTGCCAGCAGCCCAGGATCGGGACGAGGCAGCGCAGATACACAGTATTTT. Protein product: CASSPGSGRGSADTQYF. Using reference TRBV7-3 and TRBJ2-3 for the parts outside the CDR3, the full variable domain is GAGVSQTPSNKVTEKGKYVELRCDPISGHTALYWYRQSLGQGPEFLIYFQGTGAADDSGLPNDRFFAVRPEGSVSTLKIQRTERGDSAVYLCASSPGSGRGSADTQYFGPGTRLTVL.

This clonotype was detected ten times or more. The rearrangement joins TRBV12-3 or TRBV12-4 to TRBJ2-7, with TRBD1 as a possible D gene (5 bases). V shed 3 bases and J shed 1 base, with 10 bases lying between them. The CDR3 consists of 14 residues. The CDR3 DNA sequence: TGTGCCAGCAGTTTGGGGCAGGAGTCCTACGAGCAGTACTTC. It codes for CASSLGQESYEQYF.

The rearrangement uses TRBV6-2 or TRBV6-3 and TRBJ2-5, with 8 bases lining up with TRBD2. The CDR3 runs 18 residues. Germline values: CDR1 MNHEY, CDR2 SVGEGT. V trimming: 5 bases; J trimming: 0 bases; junction bases outside the gene matches: 14. Written as DNA, the CDR3 is TGTGCCAGCAGTATACGTGTAACGACTAGCGTATACCAAGAGACCCAGTACTTC. This codes for CASSIRVTTSVYQETQYF.

The CDR3 nucleotides read TGTGCCAGCAGTTTATCCGTCGTAGGATCACCCCTCCACTTT. Its translation: CASSLSVVGSPLHF. The V gene is TRBV28, the J gene TRBJ1-6; no clear D gene. Germline CDR1 and CDR2: MDHEN and SYDVKM. V gave up 1 base and J gave up 10 bases, with 11 bases separating them. This CDR3 comprises 14 residues.

This clonotype was seen only once. A junction end diverges from the germline sequence, so it may reflect a read error. The chain carries TRBV7-2 and TRBJ2-1, with D possibly TRBD2 on 6 matching bases. Germline values: CDR1 SGHTA, CDR2 FQGNSA. The CDR3 is 19 residues long. CDR3: CASSTNGVWGERTQETQFF. DNA for the CDR3: TGCGCCAGCAGCACCAACGGGGTATGGGGGGAGAGGACTCAAGAGACCCAGTTCTTC.

For this clonotype: One end of the junction fails to match germline, which may point to a read error. The V gene is TRBV28, the J gene TRBJ2-1; 9 bases line up with TRBD2. The CDR3 extends over 14 amino acids. Germline loops: CDR1 MDHEN, CDR2 SYDVKM. The CDR3 reads CASTLLAGYNEQLF. The CDR3 DNA sequence: TGTGCCAGCACCCTACTAGCGGGCTACAATGAGCAGCTCTTC.

The chain employs TRBV6-5 and TRBJ2-5, with TRBD2 as a possible D gene (5 bases). The CDR3 length is 13 residues. In germline, CDR1 is MNHEY, CDR2 SVGAGI. V was pared by 2 bases and J by 7 bases, with 11 bases between. CDR3 DNA sequence: TGTGCCAGCAGTTACGGCCTAGCTGGGACCCAGTACTTC. This codes for CASSYGLAGTQYF.

This clonotype was seen only a few times. V and J are TRBV11-2 and TRBJ2-2, with D possibly matching TRBD1 (5 bases). This CDR3 region has 13 residues. Germline V gene sequence: CDR1 SGHAT, CDR2 FQNNGV. Trimming cost V 5 bases and J 7 bases, with 11 bases left between them. CDR3: CASSLRVIGELFF. The CDR3 DNA follows: TGTGCCAGCAGCCTCAGGGTTATCGGGGAGCTGTTTTTT.